Below, 7 T cell receptor beta chains from the same sample are listed, as sequenced in a study of long-term antiretroviral therapy in people with HIV. Run at survey level, the immunoSEQ assay was version v3.0. The table came from immunoSEQ multiplex PCR; TCRdb's copy has only in-frame clones and leaves some out. Of about 17,000 clones listed, 91% are singletons. This sample comprised unsorted PBMCs, obtained 0.3 years after starting antiretroviral therapy. The origin of the receptors is a man between 60 and 75 years old with HIV.

V gene TRBV7-3 combines with J gene TRBJ2-1, with 7 positions matching TRBD1. CDR1 is SGHTA and CDR2 is FQGTGA in the germline V gene. V lost 4 bases to trimming and J lost 8 bases; unmatched junction nucleotides: 5. The CDR3 is 13 residues long. The CDR3: CASSSQGTDEQFF. The CDR3 region has the DNA TGTGCCAGCAGCTCCCAGGGGACAGATGAGCAGTTCTTC.

The chain carries TRBV4-2 and TRBJ2-5, with TRBD2 matching 9 bases. The CDR3 is 19 amino acids. CDR1 LGHNA and CDR2 YNFKEQ come from the germline V gene. V dropped 2 bases and J dropped 0; count of bases not matched to a gene: 13. CDR3 region: CASSQNSAAGGPDQETQYF. Here the CDR3 DNA reads TGTGCCAGCAGCCAAAACTCGGCGGCGGGAGGGCCCGACCAAGAGACCCAGTACTTC.

The V and J genes are TRBV7-8 and TRBJ2-3; D is unclear. The CDR3 sequence is 13 residues long. Germline CDR1 reads SGHVS; CDR2 reads FQNEAQ. V was trimmed by 1 base and J by 7 bases, leaving 9 bases between them. The CDR3 region has the DNA TGTGCCAGCAGCTTAGATTCGCCTCATACGCAGTATTTT. Translated, it gives CASSLDSPHTQYF.

CDR3 in amino acids: CASRGTGNEKLFF. The CDR3 DNA follows: TGTGCCAGCAGGGGGACAGGGAATGAAAAACTGTTTTTT. The chain has TRBV6-5 and TRBJ1-4; TRBD1 aligns across 9 bases. Trimming removed 6 bases from V and 5 bases from J; junction bases left unmatched: 1. The CDR3 length is 13 residues. The V gene's germline CDR1 is MNHEY and CDR2 SVGAGI.

The chain has TRBV7-6 and TRBJ2-7; a weak D match, TRBD2 (6 bases). The germline V gene has CDR1 SGHVS and CDR2 FNYEAQ. The CDR3 sequence is 17 residues long. V lost 4 bases and J 0 bases, leaving 19 bases between the germline ends. CDR3 nucleotides: TGTGCCAGCAGCTCGACCACCACGGGGGACGACTCCTACGAGCAGTACTTC. This translates into CASSSTTTGDDSYEQYF.

The gene calls are TRBV7-7 and TRBJ2-1; perhaps TRBD2 as D (6 bases). With 5 bases removed from V and 5 bases from J, the gap between germline ends came to 10 bases. This CDR3 has 13 residues. Germline CDR1 and CDR2: SSHAT and FNYEAQ (reference sequence). The CDR3 is CASSPSGDNEQFF. In nucleotides, the CDR3 is TGTGCCAGCAGCCCCTCGGGGGACAATGAGCAGTTCTTC.

This chain uses TRBV9 with TRBJ2-7; possible D gene TRBD1, 6 bases. CDR3 length: 14 residues. The V gene's germline CDR1 is SGDLS and CDR2 YYNGEE. The ends were cut back, 3 bases at V and 0 bases at J, with 10 bases in the middle. DNA for the CDR3: TGTGCCAGCAGCGCCGGACAGACCTCCTACGAGCAGTACTTC. Translation: CASSAGQTSYEQYF.